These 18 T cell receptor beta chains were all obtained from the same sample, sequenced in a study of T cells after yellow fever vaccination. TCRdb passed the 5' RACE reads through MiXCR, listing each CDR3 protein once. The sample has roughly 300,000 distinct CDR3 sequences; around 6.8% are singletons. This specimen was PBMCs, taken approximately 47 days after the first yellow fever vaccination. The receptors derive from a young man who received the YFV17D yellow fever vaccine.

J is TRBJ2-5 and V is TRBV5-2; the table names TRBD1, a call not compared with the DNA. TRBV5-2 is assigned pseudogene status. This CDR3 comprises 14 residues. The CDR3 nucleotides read TGCGCCACCAGTCAGGACAAGTACCCAGAGCCCCAGTACTTC. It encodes CATSQDKYPEPQYF.

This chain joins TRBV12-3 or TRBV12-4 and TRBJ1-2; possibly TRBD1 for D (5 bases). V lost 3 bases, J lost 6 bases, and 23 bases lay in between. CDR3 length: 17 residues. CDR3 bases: TGTGCCAGCAGTTTCGGTCGGGAGCTTTTTGGGGGGGATGGCTACACCTTC. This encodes CASSFGRELFGGDGYTF.

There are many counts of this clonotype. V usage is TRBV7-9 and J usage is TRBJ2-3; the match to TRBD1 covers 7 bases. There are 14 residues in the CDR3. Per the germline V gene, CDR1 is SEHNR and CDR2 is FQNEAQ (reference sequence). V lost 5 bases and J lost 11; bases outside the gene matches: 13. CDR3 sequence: CASSIGTADKGQYF. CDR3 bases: TGTGCCAGCAGCATCGGGACAGCGGATAAGGGGCAGTATTTT.

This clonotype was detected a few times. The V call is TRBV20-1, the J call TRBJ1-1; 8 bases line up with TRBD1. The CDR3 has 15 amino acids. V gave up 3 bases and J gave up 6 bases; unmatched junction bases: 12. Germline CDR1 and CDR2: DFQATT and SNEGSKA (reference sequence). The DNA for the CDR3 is TGCAGTGCTAGTGGCATCGACAGGGGAGGGGCTGAAGCTTTCTTT. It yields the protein CSASGIDRGGAEAFF.

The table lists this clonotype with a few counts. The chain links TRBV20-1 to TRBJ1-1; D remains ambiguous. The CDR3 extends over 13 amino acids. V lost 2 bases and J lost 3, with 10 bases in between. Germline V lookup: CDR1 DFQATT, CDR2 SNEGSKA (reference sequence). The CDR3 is CSARSPRDTEAFF. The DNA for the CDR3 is TGCAGTGCTAGATCACCGAGGGACACTGAAGCTTTCTTT.

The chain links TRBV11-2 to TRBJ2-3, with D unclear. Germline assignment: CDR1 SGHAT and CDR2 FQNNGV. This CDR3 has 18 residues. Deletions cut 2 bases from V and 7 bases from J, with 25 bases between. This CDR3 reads CASSLINVWWHGAHTQYF. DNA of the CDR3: TGTGCCAGCAGCTTAATAAATGTGTGGTGGCACGGAGCACATACGCAGTATTTT.

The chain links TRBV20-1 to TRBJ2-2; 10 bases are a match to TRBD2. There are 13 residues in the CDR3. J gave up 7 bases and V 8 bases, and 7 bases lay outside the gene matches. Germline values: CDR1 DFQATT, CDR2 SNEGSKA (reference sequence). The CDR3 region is CSPSGGAVGELFF. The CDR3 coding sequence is TGCAGTCCCAGCGGGGGGGCTGTCGGGGAGCTGTTTTTT.

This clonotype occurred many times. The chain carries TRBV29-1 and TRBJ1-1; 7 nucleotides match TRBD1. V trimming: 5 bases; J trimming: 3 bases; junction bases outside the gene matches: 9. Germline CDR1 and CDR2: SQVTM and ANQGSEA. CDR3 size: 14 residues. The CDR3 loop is CSVLLRGLDTEAFF. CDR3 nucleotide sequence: TGCAGCGTTTTGTTAAGGGGGCTTGACACTGAAGCTTTCTTT.

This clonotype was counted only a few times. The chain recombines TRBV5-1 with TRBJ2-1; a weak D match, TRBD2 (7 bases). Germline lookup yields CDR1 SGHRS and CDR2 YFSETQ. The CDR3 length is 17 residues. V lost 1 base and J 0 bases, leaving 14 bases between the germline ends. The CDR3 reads CASSLRGGLSSYNEQFF. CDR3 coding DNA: TGCGCCAGCAGCTTGAGGGGGGGGCTCAGCTCCTACAATGAGCAGTTCTTC.

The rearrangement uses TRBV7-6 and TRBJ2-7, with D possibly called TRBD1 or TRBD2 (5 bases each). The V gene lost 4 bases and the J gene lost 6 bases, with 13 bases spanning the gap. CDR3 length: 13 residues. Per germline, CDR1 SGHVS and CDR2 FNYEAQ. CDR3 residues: CASSSQWDGEQYF. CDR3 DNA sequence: TGTGCCAGCAGCTCCCAATGGGACGGCGAGCAGTACTTC.

The CDR3 loop reads CASSLSSGGSYTDTQYF. DNA for the CDR3: TGTGCCAGCAGCTTGAGTAGCGGGGGGTCTTACACAGATACGCAGTATTTT. This sequence joins TRBV5-4 and TRBJ2-3; the match to TRBD2 covers 10 bases. CDR1 is SGHNT and CDR2 is YYREEE in the germline V gene (reference sequence). This CDR3 has 17 residues. V shed 1 base and J 2 bases; nucleotides not matched to a gene: 7.

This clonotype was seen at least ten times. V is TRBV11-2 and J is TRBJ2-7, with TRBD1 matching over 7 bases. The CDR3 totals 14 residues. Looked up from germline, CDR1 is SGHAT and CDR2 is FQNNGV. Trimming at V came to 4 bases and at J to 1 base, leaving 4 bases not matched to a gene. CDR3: CASSYGTESYEQYV. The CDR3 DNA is TGTGCCAGCAGCTACGGGACAGAGTCCTACGAGCAGTACGTC.

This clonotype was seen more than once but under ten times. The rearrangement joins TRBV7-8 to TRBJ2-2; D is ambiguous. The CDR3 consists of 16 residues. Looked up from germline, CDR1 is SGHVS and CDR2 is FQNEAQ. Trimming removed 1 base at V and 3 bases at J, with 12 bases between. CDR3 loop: CASSLDRTPHTGELFF. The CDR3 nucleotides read TGTGCCAGCAGCTTAGATAGGACCCCCCACACCGGGGAGCTGTTTTTT.

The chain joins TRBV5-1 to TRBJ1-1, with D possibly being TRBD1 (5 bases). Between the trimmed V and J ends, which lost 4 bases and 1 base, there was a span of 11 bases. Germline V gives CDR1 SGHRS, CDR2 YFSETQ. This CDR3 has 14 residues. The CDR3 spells CASSMTATNTEAFF. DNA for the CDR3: TGCGCCAGCAGCATGACAGCGACGAACACTGAAGCTTTCTTT.

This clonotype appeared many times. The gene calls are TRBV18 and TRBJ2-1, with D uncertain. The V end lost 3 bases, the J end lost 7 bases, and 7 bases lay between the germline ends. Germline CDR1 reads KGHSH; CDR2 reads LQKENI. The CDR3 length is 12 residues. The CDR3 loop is CASSPYENEQFF. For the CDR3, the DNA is TGTGCCAGCTCACCTTACGAAAATGAGCAGTTCTTC.

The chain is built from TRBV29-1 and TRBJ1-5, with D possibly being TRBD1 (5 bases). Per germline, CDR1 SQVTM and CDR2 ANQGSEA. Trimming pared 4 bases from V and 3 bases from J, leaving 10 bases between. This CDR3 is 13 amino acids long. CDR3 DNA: TGCAGCGTTGGTTTGGGGGACAATCAGCCCCAGCATTTT. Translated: CSVGLGDNQPQHF.

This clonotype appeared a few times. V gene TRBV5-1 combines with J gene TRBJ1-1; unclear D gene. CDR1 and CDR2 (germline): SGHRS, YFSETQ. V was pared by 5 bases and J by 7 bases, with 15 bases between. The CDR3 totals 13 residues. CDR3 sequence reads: CASSNRDGYEAFF. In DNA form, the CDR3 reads TGCGCCAGCAGTAACCGTGACGGGTATGAAGCTTTCTTT.

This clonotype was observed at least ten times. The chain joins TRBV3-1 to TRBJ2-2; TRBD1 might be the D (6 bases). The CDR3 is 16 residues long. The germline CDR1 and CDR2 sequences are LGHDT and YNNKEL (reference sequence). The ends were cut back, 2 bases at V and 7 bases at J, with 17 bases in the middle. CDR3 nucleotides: TGTGCCAGCAGCCAATTGCTAGGACAGTCCGTCGGGGAGCTGTTTTTT. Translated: CASSQLLGQSVGELFF.